Given below is one T cell receptor (beta chain) in context. The data were obtained in a study of blood T cell repertoires in COVID-19. CDR1 and CDR2 from the germline V gene are SQVTM and ANQGSEA. V shed 2 bases and J shed 2 bases, with 9 bases lying between them. The CDR3 extends over 13 amino acids. Authors' data handling: Amplified reference gene primers provided the basis for estimating nucleated cell counts. Method: immunoSEQ multiplex PCR; TCRdb's copy keeps in-frame clones and lacks some. The V and J calls and clone size come from that table; D and trimming were worked out from the DNA. This sample has 300,000 to 400,000 clones; 90% occur once, and the top ten carry around 4.2%. Up to 2 weeks before entering the study, exposed participants had met a COVID-19 case.

Material: PBMCs or T cells enriched from blood (not recorded which). The V and J genes are TRBV29-1 and TRBJ1-2, with D tentatively TRBD1 (6 bases). This TCR was sampled from a woman between 25 and 40 years old who had been exposed to COVID-19. CDR3 residues: CSVERDKNYGYTF. The CDR3 nucleotides read TGCAGCGTTGAACGGGACAAGAACTATGGCTACACCTTC.